These 14 T cell receptor beta chains were sequenced from one sample in a study of graft-versus-host responses after intestinal transplantation. For these receptors, no antigen is known. Profiling relied on immunoSEQ multiplex PCR, and the TCRdb table lists in-frame clones only, not all of them. The sample contains tens of thousands of clones, just over 90% of which appear only once. The material sequenced was unstimulated CD8+ T cells sorted from spleen or lymph node cells, taken before intestinal transplant. The receptors stem from a human donor who received an intestinal transplant.

The J gene is TRBJ2-6, the V gene TRBV6-1; no clear D gene. CDR1 MNHNS and CDR2 SASEGT come from the germline V gene. CDR3 length equals 15 residues. The germline V and J ends were trimmed by 5 bases and 0 bases, with 8 bases remaining between them. Here the CDR3 reads CASSSFISGANVLTF. CDR3 nucleotides: TGTGCCAGCAGTTCCTTTATCTCTGGGGCCAACGTCCTGACTTTC.

The V call is TRBV9, the J call TRBJ2-7, with 7 bases aligning to TRBD2. Trimming at V came to 3 bases and at J to 9 bases, leaving 3 bases not matched to a gene. Germline V lookup: CDR1 SGDLS, CDR2 YYNGEE. The CDR3 covers 11 residues. The CDR3 DNA sequence: TGTGCCAGCAGCGGTGCTAGCGGGCAGTACTTC. Protein product: CASSGASGQYF.

The chain employs TRBV29-1 and TRBJ1-2; TRBD1 might be the D (6 bases). CDR3 length: 13 amino acids. Trimming took 5 bases from V and 3 from J, leaving 13 bases between them. Germline V CDR1 and CDR2: SQVTM, ANQGSEA. The CDR3 is CSVLGGSYYGYTF. The CDR3 nucleotides read TGCAGCGTTTTGGGGGGCTCCTACTATGGCTACACCTTC. The full variable domain, its missing parts supplied by reference TRBV29-1 and TRBJ1-2, is SAVISQKPSRDICQRGTSLTIQCQVDSQVTMMFWYRQQPGQSLTLIATANQGSEATYESGFVIDKFPISRPNLTFSTLTVSNMSPEDSSIYLCSVLGGSYYGYTFGSGTRLTVV.

In its sample, this clone was seen once. The chain links TRBV5-1 to TRBJ2-3; 11 bases are a match to TRBD2. J lost 5 bases, V lost 4 bases, and 9 bases had no gene match. The CDR3 is 16 residues long. Germline V gene sequence: CDR1 SGHRS, CDR2 YFSETQ. CDR3 bases: TGCGCCAGCAGCCTAGGGACTAGCGGAGAGGGAGATACGCAGTATTTT. This translates into CASSLGTSGEGDTQYF. Drawing the rest from reference TRBV5-1 and TRBJ2-3, the complete variable domain is KAGVTQTPRYLIKTRGQQVTLSCSPISGHRSVSWYQQTPGQGLQFLFEYFSETQRNKGNFPGRFSGRQFSNSRSEMNVSTLELGDSALYLCASSLGTSGEGDTQYFGPGTRLTVL.

The V gene is TRBV27, the J gene TRBJ2-1, with TRBD1 matching 8 bases. In germline, CDR1 is MNHEY, CDR2 SMNVEV (reference sequence). The CDR3 consists of 15 residues. With 3 bases clipped from V and 7 bases from J, the junction kept 8 bases outside the gene matches. The CDR3 sequence: CASSLSQGAGNEQFF. The CDR3 nucleotides read TGTGCCAGCAGTTTGTCCCAGGGGGCCGGGAATGAGCAGTTCTTC.

J is TRBJ2-7 and V is TRBV28, with D possibly TRBD1 on 5 matching bases. V was pared by 5 bases and J by 3 bases, with 23 bases between. Germline lookup yields CDR1 MDHEN and CDR2 SYDVKM. The CDR3 is made up of 17 amino acids. CDR3: CASSTSYGAGFLYEQYF. Written as DNA, the CDR3 is TGTGCCAGCAGTACCTCGTATGGGGCAGGGTTTCTCTACGAGCAGTACTTC.

The table lists this clone with a count of one. This chain connects TRBV9 to TRBJ2-5, with 8 bases that match TRBD2. This CDR3 comprises 17 residues. J lost 0 bases, V lost 4 bases, and 11 bases had no gene match. CDR1 and CDR2 from the germline V gene are SGDLS and YYNGEE. The DNA for the CDR3 is TGTGCCAGCAGCCCACGCGCGGGCGGGGGGTACCAAGAGACCCAGTACTTC. It specifies CASSPRAGGGYQETQYF.

This chain connects TRBV11-2 to TRBJ2-5; D is uncertain. Germline CDR1 is SGHAT and CDR2 is FQNNGV. The CDR3 spans 12 residues. Trimming stripped 5 bases from V and 5 bases from J, with 9 bases between. The CDR3 reads CASSPPTETQYF. DNA for the CDR3: TGTGCCAGCAGCCCTCCGACGGAGACCCAGTACTTC.

Comment on this clone: A read error may account for a junction end that differs from germline. Other DNA sequences from this sample encode an identical CDR3 as well. The chain couples TRBV27 to TRBJ2-3, with D possibly TRBD1 on 6 matching bases. In germline, CDR1 is MNHEY, CDR2 SMNVEV (reference sequence). There are 13 residues in the CDR3. The CDR3 DNA reads as TGCGCCAGCACAGGGTTGAGCACAGATACGCAGTATTTT. Translating it yields CASTGLSTDTQYF.

The chain joins TRBV2 to TRBJ2-5; 7 nucleotides line up with TRBD2. Germline lookup yields CDR1 SNHLY and CDR2 FYNNEI. The trim removed 8 bases at V and 3 bases at J, leaving 12 bases unmatched. This CDR3 contains 15 residues. The CDR3 DNA reads as TGTGCCAGCCACGACTTAAGCGGGGTTGAAGAGACCCAGTACTTC. It translates to CASHDLSGVEETQYF.

J is TRBJ2-1 and V is TRBV9; TRBD1 matches at 11 bases. After removal of 0 bases from V and 4 bases from J, the junction contained 15 bases not matched to a gene. CDR1 and CDR2 from the germline V gene are SGDLS and YYNGEE. This CDR3 is built from 20 residues. CDR3 sequence (DNA): TGTGCCAGCAGCGTAGCGGACAGGGGGCAGGGGGCACCGGGGTACAATGAGCAGTTCTTC. Its protein product is CASSVADRGQGAPGYNEQFF.

The chain uses TRBV5-1 and TRBJ2-1, with TRBD2 identical over 8 bases. CDR3 length: 15 amino acids. CDR1 is SGHRS and CDR2 is YFSETQ in the germline V gene. With 5 bases clipped from V and 8 bases from J, the junction kept 12 bases outside the gene matches. The CDR3 DNA reads TGCGCCAGCAGTCCAAGCGGGAGAGCGGAGTATGAGCAGTTCTTC. Its translation: CASSPSGRAEYEQFF. The full variable domain, rest sourced from reference TRBV5-1 and TRBJ2-1, is KAGVTQTPRYLIKTRGQQVTLSCSPISGHRSVSWYQQTPGQGLQFLFEYFSETQRNKGNFPGRFSGRQFSNSRSEMNVSTLELGDSALYLCASSPSGRAEYEQFFGPGTRLTVL.

The chain employs TRBV10-3 and TRBJ1-2; the D is unclear. CDR3 length: 12 amino acids. The V gene lost 2 bases and the J gene lost 1 base, with 2 bases spanning the gap. From germline, CDR1 is ENHRY and CDR2 SYGVKD. The CDR3 here is CAISEINYGYTF. CDR3 DNA: TGTGCCATCAGTGAGATTAACTATGGCTACACCTTC.

This rearrangement joins TRBV19 to TRBJ2-2, with D tentatively TRBD2 (6 bases). CDR1 is LNHDA, CDR2 SQIVND, per germline (reference sequence). V lost 5 bases and J lost 3, with 10 bases in between. The CDR3 sequence is 14 residues long. This chain's CDR3 is CASSRELYTGELFF. CDR3 DNA: TGTGCCAGTAGTCGGGAGTTATACACCGGGGAGCTGTTTTTT.